The 11 T cell receptor beta chains in this list originate from one sample, sequenced in a study of brain metastases from non-small cell lung cancer (dated by TCRdb to between 2018 and 2020). Library creation used the immunoSEQ multiplex PCR assay. This immuneACCESS table, as held by TCRdb, lists in-frame sequences with V and J called but not all clones. Of the missing ones, under half trace to an unresolved V gene in checked studies; the others have no known cause. This sample comprises roughly 3,600 clones, roughly 96% of them detected only once. Of the sample, roughly 2% is held by the ten largest clones. Material: tumor-adjacent normal tissue. The receptors derive from a donor aged 40 or over with non-small cell lung cancer.

The chain is built from TRBV24-1 and TRBJ2-2, with D possibly being TRBD1 (6 bases). Germline lookup yields CDR1 KGHDR and CDR2 SFDVKD. The CDR3 spans 13 residues. The V and J ends lost 4 bases and 6 bases respectively, with 8 bases between them. CDR3 sequence reads: CATSESGAGELFF. The DNA of the CDR3 is TGTGCCACCAGTGAATCAGGGGCCGGGGAGCTGTTTTTT.

This chain joins TRBV30 and TRBJ2-7; D is ambiguous. The CDR3 has 11 residues. Between the trimmed V and J ends, which lost 3 bases and 2 bases, there was a span of 5 bases. Per the germline V gene, CDR1 is GTSNPN and CDR2 is SVGIG (reference sequence). Written as DNA, the CDR3 is TGTGCCTGGAGCACAGCCTACGAGCAGTACTTC. It yields the protein CAWSTAYEQYF.

The chain carries TRBV18 and TRBJ1-4; 8 positions agree with TRBD1. The V segment lost 3 bases and the J segment 1 base; nucleotides outside the gene matches: 4. The germline V gene encodes CDR1 KGHSH and CDR2 LQKENI. CDR3 size: 16 residues. The CDR3 here is CASSPGDRLTNEKLFF. The CDR3 DNA is TGTGCCAGCTCACCGGGGGACAGGTTAACTAATGAAAAACTGTTTTTT.

The chain recombines TRBV7-2 with TRBJ2-1, with D hard to call. V shed 1 base and J shed 0 bases, with 13 bases lying between them. Germline CDR1 is SGHTA and CDR2 is FQGNSA. CDR3 size: 17 residues. The CDR3 DNA reads TGTGCCAGCAGCTTAGTCGGGCCGACCGCCTCCTACAATGAGCAGTTCTTC. This encodes CASSLVGPTASYNEQFF.

This clone is a singleton in its sample. V usage is TRBV21-1 and J usage is TRBJ2-5; TRBD2 is the table's D call, not checked against the DNA. TRBV21-1 is termed a pseudogene. This CDR3 has 16 residues. CDR3 in amino acids: CASSNLPSEIQETQYF. CDR3 coding DNA: TGTGCCAGCAGCAACCTACCCAGCGAGATCCAAGAGACCCAGTACTTC.

In DNA form, the CDR3 reads TGTGCCAGCAAAAAGGACTACCAAGAGACCCAGTACTTC. It encodes CASKKDYQETQYF. The chain carries TRBV27 and TRBJ2-5; D is perhaps TRBD2 (5 bases). There are 13 residues in the CDR3. Germline-derived CDR1 and CDR2 are MNHEY and SMNVEV (reference sequence). V was clipped by 7 bases and J by 0 bases, with 9 bases between them.

This clone has just a few counts. The DNA for the CDR3 is TGTGCCAGCAGCGCAAGGACTAGCGGGAGGGTATGGGAGCAGTTCTTC. It yields the protein CASSARTSGRVWEQFF. The rearrangement links TRBV9 to TRBJ2-1; 15 nucleotides match TRBD2. The CDR3 spans 16 residues. The V and J ends lost 3 bases and 10 bases, in that order; junction bases with no gene match: 8. From germline, CDR1 is SGDLS and CDR2 YYNGEE.

The CDR3: CASSPRTDTQYF. The CDR3 DNA follows: TGTGCCAGCAGCCCTAGGACAGATACGCAGTATTTT. The gene calls are TRBV12-3 or TRBV12-4 and TRBJ2-3, with D uncertain. The length of the CDR3 is 12 residues. V was trimmed by 6 bases and J by 3 bases, leaving 7 bases between them.

The chain couples TRBV12-3 or TRBV12-4 to TRBJ1-2; 8 nucleotides line up with TRBD1. The CDR3 covers 13 residues. J gave up 8 bases and V 6 bases, and 8 bases lay outside the gene matches. CDR3 residues: CASRQTGVWGYTF. In DNA, the CDR3 is TGTGCCAGCAGGCAGACAGGGGTGTGGGGCTACACCTTC.

V gene TRBV29-1 combines with J gene TRBJ1-1; TRBD1 is a possible D gene (6 bases). The length of the CDR3 is 13 residues. V lost 7 bases and J 0 bases, leaving 12 bases between the germline ends. Per germline, CDR1 SQVTM and CDR2 ANQGSEA. CDR3 protein: CSGGREMNTEAFF. Here the CDR3 DNA reads TGCAGCGGGGGGCGAGAGATGAACACTGAAGCTTTCTTT.

V is TRBV7-6 and J is TRBJ1-1, with unresolved D. Trimming removed 0 bases from V and 6 bases from J, with 5 bases in between. The length of the CDR3 is 12 residues. Per germline, CDR1 SGHVS and CDR2 FNYEAQ. The CDR3 loop reads CASSLAGSEAFF. CDR3 DNA sequence: TGTGCCAGCAGCTTAGCAGGGTCTGAAGCTTTCTTT.